This T cell receptor (beta chain) is from a study of shared clonotypes between healthy human individuals. The data were produced by immunoSEQ multiplex PCR, yet TCRdb's version contains in-frame clones alone and is incomplete. The sample yields about 110,000 clones, about 71% seen once. As regards this clone: Antigen specificity is unknown.

Study-wide results and limits: A reduction in generation probabilities was seen for non-shared clonotypes relative to those shared by all four donors. It was expected that sequencing depth would affect clonotype sharing among donors. Few donors limited the genetic and exposure-history diversity represented.

The CDR3 loop spans 16 amino acids. Trimming removed 3 bases from V and 0 bases from J, with 15 bases in between. The germline V gene has CDR1 SGHAT and CDR2 FQNNGV. With CCR7-negative CD45RA+ TemRA cells, CD45RO+ cells were combined in CD8 memory. This chain uses TRBV11-2 with TRBJ2-7; weak D call: TRBD2 (6 bases). The source is a woman in her twenties or thirties in good health. The specimen sequenced was memory CD8+ T cells sorted from blood. Subset reported: CD45RO+ cells pooled with CCR7-negative TemRA cells. Written as DNA, the CDR3 is TGTGCCAGCAGCTTCGGACTACCCAGGAGCTCCTACGAGCAGTACTTC. It yields the protein CASSFGLPRSSYEQYF.